This T cell receptor beta chain originates from a study of shared T cell receptors in the human thymus. V was pared by 2 bases and J by 5 bases, with 12 bases between. CDR1 is MNHEY, CDR2 SMNVEV, per germline (reference sequence). The CDR3 is made up of 14 amino acids. Profiling relied on immunoSEQ multiplex PCR, and the TCRdb table lists in-frame clones only, not all of them. The sample has some 640,000 clones; 87% are singletons. This clone has a single count. These records were also assigned to another study, of human thymus T cells. From that paper: Having surgery to correct congenital heart defects, healthy Finnish infants acted as the donors. Corrective cardiac operations yielded the resected thymus tissue. Both thymic and peripheral blood repertoires showed apparently biased V and J usage. Unrelated individuals reportedly shared highly overlapping thymic TCR repertoires.

What was sequenced was thymocytes. This receptor was taken from a boy under two years old with a congenital heart defect. The chain links TRBV27 to TRBJ2-5; perhaps TRBD2 as D (6 bases). The CDR3 bases are TGTGCCAGCAGTTTACGGGGGTGGGGGGAGACCCAGTACTTC. Translating gives CASSLRGWGETQYF.